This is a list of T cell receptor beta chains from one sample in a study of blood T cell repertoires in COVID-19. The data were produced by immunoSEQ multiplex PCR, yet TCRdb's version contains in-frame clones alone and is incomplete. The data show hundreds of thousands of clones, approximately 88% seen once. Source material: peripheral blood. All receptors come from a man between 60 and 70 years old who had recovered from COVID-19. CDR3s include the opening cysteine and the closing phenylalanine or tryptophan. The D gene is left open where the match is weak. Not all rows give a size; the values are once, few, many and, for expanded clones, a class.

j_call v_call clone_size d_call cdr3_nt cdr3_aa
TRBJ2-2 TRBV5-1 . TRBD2 TGCGCCAGCAGCCGCAATGGAAACCCCACTGGATGGGTAGCGGGAGGAGAGAGTACCGGGGAGCTGTTTTTT CASSRNGNPTGWVAGGESTGELFF
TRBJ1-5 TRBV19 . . TGTGCCAGTAGCGGACAGTTCAATCAGCCCCAGCATTTT CASSGQFNQPQHF
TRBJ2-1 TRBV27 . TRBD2 TGTGCCAGCAGCCCACTAGCGGTCCCTTACAATGAGCAGTTCTTC CASSPLAVPYNEQFF
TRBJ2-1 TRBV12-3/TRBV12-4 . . TGTGCCAGCAGTTACTCAGGCATCAATGAGCAGTTCTTC CASSYSGINEQFF
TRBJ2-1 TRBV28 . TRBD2 TGTGCCAGCAGTAGCGGGACTAGCGGGAGGGGTATTAAAGCCAGCAATGAGCAGTTCTTC CASSSGTSGRGIKASNEQFF
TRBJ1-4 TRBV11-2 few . TGTGCCAGCAGCAGACCCGGGGGACGGGCTAATGAAAAACTGTTTTTT CASSRPGGRANEKLFF
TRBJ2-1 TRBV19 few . TGTGCCAGTAGTGTATACAATGAGCAGTTCTTC CASSVYNEQFF
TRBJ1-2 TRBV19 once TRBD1 TGTGCCAGCCGGACAGGGGTCTATGGCTACACCTTC CASRTGVYGYTF
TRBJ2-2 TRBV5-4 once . TGTGCCAGCAGGTTGGACTACACCGGGGAGCTGTTTTTT CASRLDYTGELFF
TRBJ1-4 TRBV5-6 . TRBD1 TGTGCCAGCAGCTTCGACAGGGGGGATGAAAAACTGTTTTTT CASSFDRGDEKLFF
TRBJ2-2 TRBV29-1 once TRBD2 TGCAGCGTTGAAGCTGCGCGGGGGGTCGGCGGGGAGCTGTTTTTT CSVEAARGVGGELFF
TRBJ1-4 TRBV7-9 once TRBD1 TGTGCCAGCAGCGTACCCCGACAGGGGGCTAATGAAAAACTGTTTTTT CASSVPRQGANEKLFF
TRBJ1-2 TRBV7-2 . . TGTGCCAGCAGCTTGGAAGGACAGCCCTATGGCTACACCTTC CASSLEGQPYGYTF
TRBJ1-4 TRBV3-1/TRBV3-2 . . TGTGCCAGCAGCCAAGCTGGTAGTAATGAAAAACTGTTTTTT CASSQAGSNEKLFF
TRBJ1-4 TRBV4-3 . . TGCGCCAGCAGTCCAGGGTTCACTAATGAAAAACTGTTTTTT CASSPGFTNEKLFF
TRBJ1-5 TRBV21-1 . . TGTGCCAGCAGCATCAACCGAGAGAGCAGGGGATTGAATCAGCCCCAGCATTTT CASSINRESRGLNQPQHF
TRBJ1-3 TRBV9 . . TGTGCCAGCAGCGCGTCGACCCGACAGGCAGACACCATATATTTT CASSASTRQADTIYF
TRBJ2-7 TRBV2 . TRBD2 TGTGCCAGCAGTGAGGGAGGGGTTCAGGGCGAGCAGTACTTC CASSEGGVQGEQYF
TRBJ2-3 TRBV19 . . TGTGCCAGTAACGGCGCAGGTCGCCCCGGGACAACGACAGATACGCAGTATTTT CASNGAGRPGTTTDTQYF
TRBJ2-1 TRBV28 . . TGTGCCAGCACTCTTCGGGATGAGCAGTTCTTC CASTLRDEQFF
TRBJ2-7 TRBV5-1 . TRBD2 TGCGCCAGCAGCTTGGAGGGGCGGGGGACCTACGAGCAGTACTTC CASSLEGRGTYEQYF
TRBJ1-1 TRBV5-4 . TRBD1 TGTGCCAGCAGCCCCGGGACAGGGGGCATGAACACTGAAGCTTTCTTT CASSPGTGGMNTEAFF
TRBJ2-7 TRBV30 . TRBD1 TGTGCCTGGGGCCGGGACAGGGGGCGGTACGAGCAGTACTTC CAWGRDRGRYEQYF
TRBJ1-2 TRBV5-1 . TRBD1 TGCGCCAGCACCCAGGGGGCGGCGGGCTACACCTTC CASTQGAAGYTF
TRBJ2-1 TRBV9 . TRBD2 TGTGCCAGCAGCATTAGCGGGAGTGTGTACAATGAGCAGTTCTTC CASSISGSVYNEQFF
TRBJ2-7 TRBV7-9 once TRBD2 TGTGCCAGCAGCCGACTAGCGGGATCCGACGAGCAGTACTTC CASSRLAGSDEQYF
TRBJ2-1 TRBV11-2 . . TGTGCCAGCAGCTTAGTTCCAGGGCGTCTCTACAATGAGCAGTTCTTC CASSLVPGRLYNEQFF
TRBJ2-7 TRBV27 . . TGTGCCAGCAGTTTAAACGGCAGGTCCTACGAGCAGTACTTC CASSLNGRSYEQYF
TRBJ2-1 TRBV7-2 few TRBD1 TGTGCCAGCAGCCGCGACAGGGGGTCCAATGAGCAGTTCTTC CASSRDRGSNEQFF
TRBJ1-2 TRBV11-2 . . TGTGCCAGCAGCGCGGTGACAGTGCCCTTCTATGGCTACACCTTC CASSAVTVPFYGYTF
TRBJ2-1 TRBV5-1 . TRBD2 TGCGCCAGCAGCTTGGTGGAGCGGGGACCCTACAATGAGCAGTTCTTC CASSLVERGPYNEQFF
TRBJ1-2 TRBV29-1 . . TGCAGCGCCGCAGGGAACTATAACTATGGCTACACCTTC CSAAGNYNYGYTF
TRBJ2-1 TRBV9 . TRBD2 TGTGCCAGCAGCGTAGAATCCCCAGCGGGAGGCCACAATGAGCAGTTCTTC CASSVESPAGGHNEQFF
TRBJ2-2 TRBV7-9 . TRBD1 TGTGCCAGCAGGACCGGGACAGGGGGATTCGGGGAGCTGTTTTTT CASRTGTGGFGELFF
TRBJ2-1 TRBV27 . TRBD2 TGTGCCAGCAGTTTGGGGACTAGCGCCTTCAATGAGCAGTTCTTC CASSLGTSAFNEQFF
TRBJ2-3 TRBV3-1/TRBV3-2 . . TGTGCCAGCAGCCAAGAAATTAGTCGGACAGATACGCAGTATTTT CASSQEISRTDTQYF
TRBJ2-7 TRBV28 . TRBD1 TGTGCCAGCAGTTTATCCGACAGGGTGGACGAGCAGTACTTC CASSLSDRVDEQYF
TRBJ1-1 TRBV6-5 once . TGTGCCAGCCAGAGACAGATGAACACTGAAGCTTTCTTT CASQRQMNTEAFF
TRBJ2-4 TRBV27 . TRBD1 TGTGCCAGCAGTTTAACAGGGGGCTACATTCAGTACTTC CASSLTGGYIQYF
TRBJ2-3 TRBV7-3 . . TGTGCCAGCAACCTAGGGGGGGGCACAGATACGCAGTATTTT CASNLGGGTDTQYF
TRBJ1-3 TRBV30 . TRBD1 TGTGCCTGGAGTGTACATAGACAGGGGAGGAATTTCTCTGGAAACACCATATATTTT CAWSVHRQGRNFSGNTIYF
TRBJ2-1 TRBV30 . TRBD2 TGTGCCTGGACTCCCCAGGGGGCCCCTAGCGGGAGGGCCGCTGAGCAGTTCTTC CAWTPQGAPSGRAAEQFF
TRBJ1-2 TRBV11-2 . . . CASSLVGQGTPIAF
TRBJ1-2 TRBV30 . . TGTGCCTGGAGGAGGGCTAACTATGGCTACACCTTC CAWRRANYGYTF
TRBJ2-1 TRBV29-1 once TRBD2 TGCAGCGTTGAACTAGGCGGGACTAGCGGGGGAGGGCAGTTCTTC CSVELGGTSGGGQFF
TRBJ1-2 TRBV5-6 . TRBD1 TGTGCCAGCAGCTCTGACAGGGTCTATGGCTACACCTTC CASSSDRVYGYTF
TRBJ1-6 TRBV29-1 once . TGCAGCGTTGAGGCCACCCGGGGGTCACCCCTCCACTTT CSVEATRGSPLHF
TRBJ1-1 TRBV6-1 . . TGTGCCAGCAGTGATTCGAGGCAGGGGATCACTGAAGCTTTCTTT CASSDSRQGITEAFF
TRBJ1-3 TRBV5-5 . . TGTGCCAGCAGTTGGGAGGTCTACTCTGGAAACACCATATATTTT CASSWEVYSGNTIYF
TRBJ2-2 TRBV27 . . TGTGCCAGCAGTTTATTGGGCGCACCGAACACCGGGGAGCTGTTTTTT CASSLLGAPNTGELFF
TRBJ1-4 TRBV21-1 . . TGTGCCAGCAGCCCACAGATGGGTGCTAATGAAAAACTGTTTTTT CASSPQMGANEKLFF
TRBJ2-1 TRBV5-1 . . TGCGCCAGCAGCTTATCGGGACTCCGAAGCTCCTACAATGAGCAGTTCTTC CASSLSGLRSSYNEQFF
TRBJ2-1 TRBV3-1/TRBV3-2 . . TGTGCCAGCAGCCCCCGAGAGAAGGGAGGGGGGGGGCAGTTCTTC CASSPREKGGGGQFF
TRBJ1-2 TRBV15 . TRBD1 TGTGCCACCAGCAGCCGACAGGGGGTGGGAGGCTACACCTTC CATSSRQGVGGYTF
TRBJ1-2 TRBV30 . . TGTGCCTGGGGGGGAGGAAGCGGTAACTATGGCTACACCTTC CAWGGGSGNYGYTF
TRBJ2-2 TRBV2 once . TGTGCCAGCAGTGAAATCAGTACCGGGGAGCTGTTTTTT CASSEISTGELFF
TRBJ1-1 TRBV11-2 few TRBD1 TGTGCCAGCAGAATTACAGGGGGCACTGAAGCTTTCTTT CASRITGGTEAFF
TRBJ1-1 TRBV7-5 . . TGTGCCAGAAGTTCTACTTTTTTTGTTAATGCTGAAGCTTTCTTT CARSSTFFVNAEAFF
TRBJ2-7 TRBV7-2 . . TGTGCCAGCAGCTTAACCAGGGGCGGCGAGCAGTACTTC CASSLTRGGEQYF